Below are 13 T cell receptor beta chains sequenced from a single sample in a study of OX40 agonist ivuxolimab in advanced cancers. TCRdb's copy holds only in-frame clones and misses some; the assay was immunoSEQ multiplex PCR. This sample has about 77,000 clones, with around 87% found just once. Sequenced here: CD4+ or CD8+ T cells sorted from blood, sampled in a trial of the OX40 agonist ivuxolimab. Receptors originate from an adult with an advanced solid tumor such as melanoma, head and neck, liver or kidney cancer.

V is TRBV6-5 and J is TRBJ2-7; the D gene is possibly TRBD1 (5 bases). The CDR3 consists of 12 residues. From germline, CDR1 is MNHEY and CDR2 SVGAGI. V lost 2 bases, J lost 5 bases, and 7 bases lay in between. CDR3 nucleotides: TGTGCCAGCAGTTACAAGGGGAACGAGCAGTACTTC. This encodes CASSYKGNEQYF.

The chain employs TRBV7-2 and TRBJ2-5; 8 bases are a match to TRBD1. Looked up from germline, CDR1 is SGHTA and CDR2 is FQGNSA. After removal of 1 base from V and 9 bases from J, the junction contained 1 base not matched to a gene. The CDR3 has 12 amino acids. The CDR3, as DNA: TGTGCCAGCAGCTTAGGACAGGGGCCCCAGTACTTC. This sequence encodes CASSLGQGPQYF.

The DNA for the CDR3 is TGTGCCAGTAGAGGCCCCGGACGGCCTTACACCCAGTACTTC. This sequence encodes CASRGPGRPYTQYF. This rearrangement joins TRBV19 to TRBJ2-5; D not resolved. V was pared by 6 bases and J by 8 bases, with 19 bases between. CDR3 length equals 14 residues. Germline V CDR1 and CDR2: LNHDA, SQIVND (reference sequence).

This chain links TRBV5-1 with TRBJ1-1; no clear D. Per germline, CDR1 SGHRS and CDR2 YFSETQ. The ends were cut back, 3 bases at V and 0 bases at J, with 12 bases in the middle. This CDR3 is 15 amino acids long. The CDR3 spells CASSSGSGMNTEAFF. CDR3 in DNA: TGCGCCAGCAGCTCCGGCTCCGGGATGAACACTGAAGCTTTCTTT.

The rearrangement joins TRBV28 to TRBJ2-1; 10 bases align to TRBD2. This CDR3 region has 16 residues. CDR1 and CDR2 (germline): MDHEN, SYDVKM. V shed 5 bases and J 4 bases; nucleotides not matched to a gene: 8. The CDR3 region is CASSANLAGAYNEQFF. CDR3 in DNA: TGTGCCAGCAGTGCCAATCTAGCGGGGGCATACAATGAGCAGTTCTTC.

The genes are TRBV10-1 and TRBJ2-7; 12 nucleotides line up with TRBD1. CDR1 is WNHNN, CDR2 SYGVQD, per germline (reference sequence). The CDR3 spans 15 residues. J was trimmed by 7 bases and V by 4 bases; bases with no gene match: 8. The CDR3 DNA reads TGCGCCAGCAGTGGCCGGGACAGGGGGCTGAGGGAGCAGTACTTC. It encodes CASSGRDRGLREQYF.

This clone was detected a few times. The V gene is TRBV6-6, the J gene TRBJ1-6; TRBD1 might be the D (6 bases). Trimming removed 6 bases at V and 10 bases at J, with 22 bases between. Germline assignment: CDR1 MNHNY and CDR2 SVGAGI (reference sequence). The length of the CDR3 is 16 residues. The CDR3 sequence: CASSAQLGGVGSPLHF. The DNA for the CDR3 is TGTGCCAGCAGCGCACAACTGGGGGGCGTAGGATCACCCCTCCACTTT.

This clone was found once. The chain links TRBV5-1 to TRBJ1-6, with 7 bases that match TRBD1. The J segment lost 12 bases and the V segment lost 2 bases, leaving 5 bases of the junction unmatched. The CDR3 is 13 residues long. Looked up from germline, CDR1 is SGHRS and CDR2 is YFSETQ. In DNA form, the CDR3 reads TGCGCCAGCAGCTTAGGGTCAGGGGGACCCCTCCACTTT. Protein sequence: CASSLGSGGPLHF.

This rearrangement joins TRBV7-8 to TRBJ1-1; 7 bases map to TRBD1. The CDR3 has 17 amino acids. Germline trimming cut 1 base from V and 3 bases from J; bases unmatched to any gene: 11. The V gene's germline CDR1 is SGHVS and CDR2 FQNEAQ. The CDR3 region has the DNA TGTGCCAGCAGCTTAGATGCCGGAAGGGGGCTAGACACTGAAGCTTTCTTT. Translation: CASSLDAGRGLDTEAFF.

CDR3 sequence (DNA): TGTGCCAGCAGCCGAATAGCGGACCCAAGGGACGAGCAGTACTTC. This encodes CASSRIADPRDEQYF. This chain uses TRBV13 with TRBJ2-7; a possible D gene is TRBD2 (6 bases). The V and J ends lost 5 bases and 5 bases respectively, with 19 bases between them. The length of the CDR3 is 15 residues. CDR1 PRHDT and CDR2 FYEKMQ come from the germline V gene (reference sequence).

This clone was recorded a few times. V usage is TRBV7-2 and J usage is TRBJ1-3; no reliable D call. The CDR3 totals 13 residues. Germline V CDR1 and CDR2: SGHTA, FQGNSA. The V end lost 2 bases, the J end lost 4 bases, and 6 bases lay between the germline ends. The CDR3 protein is CASSLTNGNTIYF. As DNA, the CDR3 is TGTGCCAGCAGCTTAACAAACGGAAACACCATATATTTT.

The rearrangement joins TRBV20-1 to TRBJ1-1; D is unclear. Trimming left V 6 bases short and J 8 bases short, with 13 bases between. Germline CDR1 reads DFQATT; CDR2 reads SNEGSKA (reference sequence). The CDR3 totals 11 residues. CDR3 sequence (DNA): TGCAGTGCATCACCCCCCGGGGAAGCTTTCTTT. It specifies CSASPPGEAFF.

This clone was seen a few times. The V call is TRBV14, the J call TRBJ2-2; D perhaps matches TRBD1 (5 bases). The length of the CDR3 is 14 residues. The germline CDR1 and CDR2 sequences are SGHDN and FVKESK. V was cut by 0 bases and J by 5 bases, with 7 bases left in between. CDR3 bases: TGTGCCAGCAGCCAAGATAGGGGAACCGGGGAGCTGTTTTTT. It encodes CASSQDRGTGELFF.